The 7 T cell receptor beta chains given below trace back to one sample, sequenced in a study of T cell responses to AZD1222 COVID-19 vaccine. Profiling relied on immunoSEQ multiplex PCR, and the TCRdb table lists in-frame clones only, not all of them. The repertoire holds some 150,000 clones, around 90% seen once, with approximately 4.2% in the top ten. Here the sequenced sample was peripheral blood, taken 28 days after the second dose of the MenACWY control vaccine. The receptors were gathered from an adult who received the MenACWY meningococcal vaccine as a control.

The chain uses TRBV19 and TRBJ2-7; D ambiguous. V lost 10 bases, J lost 1 base, and 23 bases lay in between. CDR1 and CDR2 (germline): LNHDA, SQIVND (reference sequence). The CDR3 contains 16 residues. The CDR3 here is CATTPSGRTTSYEQYF. The CDR3 DNA reads as TGTGCCACCACCCCTTCCGGCAGGACCACTTCCTACGAGCAGTACTTC.

The CDR3 reads CASSHYIYGYTF. Written as DNA, the CDR3 is TGTGCCAGCAGCCATTATATCTATGGCTACACCTTC. This chain connects TRBV7-2 to TRBJ1-2; the D is unclear. The ends were cut back, 5 bases at V and 4 bases at J, with 8 bases in the middle. This CDR3 region has 12 residues. Germline V CDR1 and CDR2: SGHTA, FQGNSA.

In regard to this clone: The same CDR3 can be traced to other DNA sequences in this sample. The CDR3 sequence: CASSPTSYEQYF. DNA of the CDR3: TGTGCCAGCTCACCTACCTCCTACGAGCAGTACTTC. This sequence joins TRBV18 and TRBJ2-7; D is unresolved. This CDR3 is 12 amino acids long. V was trimmed by 3 bases and J by 0 bases, leaving 3 bases between them. Germline-derived CDR1 and CDR2 are KGHSH and LQKENI. The full variable domain, in which reference TRBV18 and TRBJ2-7 provide the parts outside the CDR3, is NAGVMQNPRHLVRRRGQEARLRCSPMKGHSHVYWYRQLPEEGLKFMVYLQKENIIDESGMPKERFSAEFPKEGPSILRIQQVVRGDSAAYFCASSPTSYEQYFGPGTRLTVT.

Comments on this clone: One junction end does not reproduce the germline sequence, and a read error may be involved. This sequence joins TRBV6-1 and TRBJ1-2; no clear D gene. Germline CDR1 is MNHNS and CDR2 is SASEGT. This CDR3 is 11 amino acids long. CDR3: CATSDQSGYTF. In DNA, the CDR3 is TGTGCCACCAGTGATCAAAGCGGCTACACCTTC.

This chain links TRBV5-1 with TRBJ2-5, with D possibly being TRBD1 (6 bases). Trimming pared 4 bases from V and 4 bases from J, leaving 14 bases between. This CDR3 comprises 14 residues. The germline gives CDR1 SGHRS, CDR2 YFSETQ. The CDR3 DNA follows: TGCGCCAGCAGCAAAACTCAGGGGTCAGAGACCCAGTACTTC. Translation gives CASSKTQGSETQYF.

A few counts support this clone. The V gene is TRBV5-1, the J gene TRBJ2-7, with D maybe TRBD1 (6 bases). The CDR3 contains 14 residues. Deletions cut 4 bases from V and 0 bases from J, with 11 bases between. The V gene's germline CDR1 is SGHRS and CDR2 YFSETQ. The DNA for the CDR3 is TGCGCCAGCAGCGGTACAGGGAGCTCCTACGAGCAGTACTTC. Protein sequence: CASSGTGSSYEQYF. Full variable domain (missing parts from reference TRBV5-1 and TRBJ2-7): KAGVTQTPRYLIKTRGQQVTLSCSPISGHRSVSWYQQTPGQGLQFLFEYFSETQRNKGNFPGRFSGRQFSNSRSEMNVSTLELGDSALYLCASSGTGSSYEQYFGPGTRLTVT.

The V and J genes are TRBV3-1 (or the pseudogene TRBV3-2) and TRBJ1-3; TRBD1 is a possible D gene (5 bases). The CDR3 loop spans 15 amino acids. The germline gives CDR1 LGHDT, CDR2 YNNKEL (reference sequence). V was clipped by 4 bases and J by 3 bases, with 13 bases between them. The CDR3 reads CASSRGRADGNTIYF. The CDR3 DNA follows: TGTGCCAGCAGCCGAGGCAGGGCGGATGGAAACACCATATATTTT.